This T cell receptor beta chain was captured by sequencing in a study of PD-L1 blockade in urothelial cancer. Per the germline V gene, CDR1 is SGHRS and CDR2 is YFSETQ. CDR3 size: 13 residues. With V trimmed by 3 bases and J by 6 bases, 2 bases remained unmatched. As to time point: peripheral blood 6 weeks after treatment start. Assay used: immunoSEQ multiplex PCR; TCRdb lists only in-frame clones, some missing. The data contain 100,000 to 150,000 clones, 86% of them singletons. The starting material was PBMCs, obtained around atezolizumab (anti-PD-L1) treatment. V and J are TRBV5-1 and TRBJ2-1; 8 nucleotides match TRBD1. The TCR was taken from a man aged 45-60 years with urothelial cancer. The CDR3 is CASSWTGFNEQFF. CDR3 in DNA: TGCGCCAGCAGCTGGACAGGGTTCAATGAGCAGTTCTTC.